Listed below are T cell receptor beta chains from one sample, sequenced in a study of graft-versus-host responses after intestinal transplantation. Generated by immunoSEQ multiplex PCR, the TCRdb table keeps only in-frame clones and is missing some. The sample holds over 45,000 clones, about 87% seen once. The sample in question was PBMCs, obtained 26 days after transplant. These receptors were obtained from a human patient who received an intestinal transplant, so some T cells may come from the graft donor. Each CDR3 is given with its conserved first and last residue. A D gene is named only where the DNA matches it firmly. Rows may omit the clone size; those that give it use once, few, many or a size class.

D	V	length	size	J	CDR3	DNA
NA	TRBV20-1	11	NA	TRBJ2-7	CSASRSYEQYF	TGCAGTGCTAGCAGAAGCTACGAGCAGTACTTC
NA	TRBV10-2	14	NA	TRBJ1-1	CASSELGGNTEAFF	TGCGCCAGCAGTGAGTTGGGAGGGAACACTGAAGCTTTCTTT
NA	TRBV6-6	14	NA	TRBJ2-7	CASRGAGQSYEQYF	TGTGCCAGCAGGGGAGCCGGGCAGAGTTACGAGCAGTACTTC
TRBD2	TRBV4-1	14	NA	TRBJ2-1	CASSQERAGPEQFF	TGCGCCAGCAGCCAAGAACGAGCGGGGCCGGAGCAGTTCTTC
NA	TRBV28	17	NA	TRBJ1-4	CASSSLRERGWDEKLFF	TGTGCCAGCAGTTCCCTGCGGGAGCGAGGGTGGGATGAAAAACTGTTTTTT
TRBD1	TRBV5-6	15	NA	TRBJ1-5	CASSFLQGANQPQHF	TGTGCCAGCAGCTTTTTACAGGGGGCCAATCAGCCCCAGCATTTT
NA	TRBV10-3	11	once	TRBJ1-1	CAISARGEAFF	TGTGCCATCAGTGCCAGGGGTGAAGCTTTCTTT
NA	TRBV7-6	15	once	TRBJ1-3	CASSLLSGAGNTIYF	TGTGCCAGCAGCCTACTATCAGGGGCTGGAAACACCATATATTTT
TRBD1	TRBV16	15	NA	TRBJ2-2	CASSPGQGSAGELFF	TGTGCCAGCAGTCCAGGACAGGGATCGGCCGGGGAGCTGTTTTTT
NA	TRBV27	11	NA	TRBJ2-2	CASRGPGELFF	TGTGCCAGCAGGGGGCCCGGGGAGCTGTTTTTT
NA	TRBV4-1	16	NA	TRBJ2-5	CASSQDLRALQETQYF	TGCGCCAGCAGCCAAGACCTCAGGGCCCTCCAAGAGACCCAGTACTTC
NA	TRBV11-3	15	NA	TRBJ2-5	CASSLAGGQQETQYF	TGTGCCAGCAGCTTAGCAGGGGGGCAGCAAGAGACCCAGTACTTC
TRBD1	TRBV6-1	16	NA	TRBJ1-5	CASSESSGTGGQPQHF	TGTGCCAGCAGTGAGTCATCCGGGACAGGGGGTCAGCCCCAGCATTTT
NA	TRBV7-9	14	NA	TRBJ2-7	CASSLAYERHEQYF	TGTGCCAGCAGCTTAGCGTATGAGAGGCACGAGCAGTACTTC
TRBD1	TRBV27	19	NA	TRBJ2-7	CASSFRPKSGQGVVYEQYF	TGTGCCAGCAGTTTCCGACCCAAGTCGGGACAGGGGGTGGTCTACGAGCAGTACTTC
TRBD1	TRBV19	14	once	TRBJ1-1	CASSIHRGITEAFF	TGTGCCAGTAGTATACACAGGGGAATCACTGAAGCTTTCTTT
TRBD1	TRBV6-6	15	NA	TRBJ2-1	CASSFTDRGYNEQFF	TGTGCCAGCAGTTTCACGGACAGGGGGTACAATGAGCAGTTCTTC
NA	TRBV12-5	15	NA	TRBJ1-1	CASGQTERGITEAFF	TGTGCTAGTGGTCAGACAGAGAGGGGGATCACTGAAGCTTTCTTT
NA	TRBV2	16	NA	TRBJ1-2	CASMWGLSTASEGYTF	TGTGCCAGCATGTGGGGGCTCTCAACAGCCTCGGAGGGCTACACCTTC
NA	TRBV5-6	13	NA	TRBJ2-3	CASSLEEGNIQIF	TGTGCCAGCAGCTTGGAGGAGGGCAACATCCAAATTTTT
TRBD1	TRBV10-3	20	NA	TRBJ1-1	CAISESGVGRTGVRNTEAFF	TGTGCCATCAGTGAGTCGGGGGTGGGCCGGACAGGGGTTAGGAACACTGAAGCTTTCTTT
NA	TRBV7-9	17	NA	TRBJ2-7	CASSLVPSPDSSYEQYF	TGTGCCAGCAGCTTAGTGCCTTCGCCGGACAGCTCCTACGAGCAGTACTTC
NA	TRBV28	16	once	TRBJ2-6	CASSLISVSGANVLTF	TGTGCCAGCAGTTTAATTAGCGTCTCTGGGGCCAACGTCCTGACTTTC
TRBD2	TRBV4-3	19	NA	TRBJ2-1	CASSQDGGRGSGGYNEQFF	TGCGCCAGCAGCCAAGATGGGGGAAGAGGCAGCGGGGGGTACAATGAGCAGTTCTTC
TRBD2	TRBV7-6	16	NA	TRBJ2-3	CASSTYSGGQTDTQYF	TGTGCCAGCAGCACTTATAGCGGGGGGCAAACAGATACGCAGTATTTT
NA	TRBV2	12	NA	TRBJ1-1	CASRAEVIEAFF	TGTGCCAGCAGGGCCGAGGTTATTGAAGCTTTCTTT
TRBD1	TRBV4-1	15	NA	TRBJ2-5	CASSQEEGAARTQYF	TGCGCCAGCAGCCAAGAAGAGGGGGCGGCCCGGACCCAGTACTTC
NA	TRBV19	12	few	TRBJ1-1	CASRDRNTEAFF	TGTGCCAGTAGAGACAGGAACACTGAAGCTTTCTTT
NA	TRBV9	13	NA	TRBJ2-1	CASSMGPGGGQFF	TGTGCCAGCAGCATGGGGCCCGGGGGTGGTCAGTTCTTC
NA	TRBV6-5	14	NA	TRBJ1-5	CASSIQGGDQPQHF	TGTGCCAGCAGTATACAGGGTGGGGATCAGCCCCAGCATTTT
TRBD1	TRBV15	17	NA	TRBJ2-5	CAIHSSGTGDFQETQYF	TGTGCCATTCATAGTTCCGGGACAGGGGACTTCCAAGAGACCCAGTACTTC
NA	TRBV28	15	once	TRBJ1-3	CASSLSPGDGNTIYF	TGTGCCAGCAGTTTATCCCCGGGAGACGGAAACACCATATATTTT
TRBD2	TRBV5-1	15	NA	TRBJ2-7	CASSSGLAGVGEQYF	TGCGCCAGCAGCTCGGGACTAGCGGGAGTAGGCGAGCAGTACTTC